The 12 T cell receptor beta chains given below trace back to one sample, sequenced in a study of a mutant IDH1 vaccine in newly diagnosed glioma. The time point is: week 23, last vaccination. Each dose of the vaccine consisted of 300 ug of mutant IDH1 20-mer peptide, with topical imiquimod. Measured with immunoSEQ multiplex PCR; TCRdb has only the in-frame clones, and not every one. The sample holds around 40,000 clones, 84% seen once. These receptors' targets are unknown. This material consisted of PBMCs, taken from a glioma patient whose treatment included an IDH1 peptide vaccine. These receptors all come from a woman aged 18-29 years with glioma. Some clones in this sample may be carry-over from other donors' samples.

This clone was seen only a few times. V and J are TRBV4-2 and TRBJ1-1; TRBD1 might be the D (5 bases). The CDR3 runs to 15 residues. V was clipped by 1 base and J by 4 bases, with 13 bases between them. Germline CDR1 is LGHNA and CDR2 is YNFKEQ. The CDR3 DNA sequence: TGTGCCAGCAGCCAAGGGGACGGGGGTCTCACTGAAGCTTTCTTT. It codes for CASSQGDGGLTEAFF.

V is TRBV19 and J is TRBJ2-1; D is unresolved. There are 12 residues in the CDR3. Germline-derived CDR1 and CDR2 are LNHDA and SQIVND (reference sequence). The germline V and J ends were trimmed by 3 bases and 7 bases, with 7 bases remaining between them. The CDR3 loop is CASSILRNEQFF. The DNA for the CDR3 is TGTGCCAGTAGTATTTTGAGGAATGAGCAGTTCTTC.

This rearrangement joins TRBV5-4 to TRBJ2-7; 9 bases match TRBD2. The germline CDR1 and CDR2 sequences are SGHNT and YYREEE (reference sequence). J lost 7 bases, V lost 0 bases, and 11 bases had no gene match. The CDR3 has 16 amino acids. The CDR3 region has the DNA TGTGCCAGCAGCTTGGCTAGCGGGATATTAGCAGATGAGCAGTACTTC. Its protein is CASSLASGILADEQYF.

The rearrangement uses TRBV7-6 and TRBJ2-7, with 14 bases identical to TRBD2. The germline gives CDR1 SGHVS, CDR2 FNYEAQ. Trimming removed 1 base from V and 3 bases from J; junction bases left unmatched: 8. The CDR3 loop spans 18 amino acids. CDR3 nucleotide sequence: TGTGCCAGCAGCTTAGTTGGTGGGGGACTAGCGGGAGACTACGAGCAGTACTTC. The encoded protein is CASSLVGGGLAGDYEQYF.

In its sample, this clone was seen a few times. The V gene is TRBV5-5, the J gene TRBJ1-6; D unclear. The CDR3 extends over 13 amino acids. Per the germline V gene, CDR1 is SGHKS and CDR2 is YYEKEE (reference sequence). Trimming removed 0 bases at V and 9 bases at J, with 7 bases between. The CDR3 DNA follows: TGTGCCAGCAGCTTGGCTGGATTTTCACCCCTCCACTTT. It translates to CASSLAGFSPLHF. The whole variable domain, remainder taken from reference TRBV5-5 and TRBJ1-6, is DAGVTQSPTHLIKTRGQQVTLRCSPISGHKSVSWYQQVLGQGPQFIFQYYEKEERGRGNFPDRFSARQFPNYSSELNVNALLLGDSALYLCASSLAGFSPLHFGNGTRLTVT.

V and J are TRBV7-9 and TRBJ1-1; D call uncertain. Germline lookup yields CDR1 SEHNR and CDR2 FQNEAQ (reference sequence). There are 12 residues in the CDR3. Trimming took 8 bases from V and 2 from J, leaving 9 bases between them. The CDR3 here is CASLKGNTEAFF. CDR3 sequence (DNA): TGTGCCAGCTTGAAGGGAAACACTGAAGCTTTCTTT.

This clone was observed once. The rearrangement links TRBV6-5 to TRBJ1-2; 8 bases are a match to TRBD1. Per the germline V gene, CDR1 is MNHEY and CDR2 is SVGAGI. This CDR3 has 13 residues. V shed 6 bases, J shed 5 bases, and the junction held 5 bases outside the gene matches. CDR3 amino acids: CASRQGGLYGYTF. The DNA of the CDR3 is TGTGCCAGCAGACAGGGGGGCTTATATGGCTACACCTTC.

The J gene is TRBJ2-1, the V gene TRBV2; TRBD1 aligns across 8 bases. The CDR3 is made up of 10 amino acids. CDR1 is SNHLY and CDR2 is FYNNEI in the germline V gene. The ends lost 6 bases at V and 16 bases at J; junction bases unmatched: 5. The CDR3 here is CASSGTGYFF. The CDR3 DNA follows: TGTGCCAGCAGCGGGACAGGTTATTTCTTC.

The chain is built from TRBV9 and TRBJ2-3; TRBD1 agrees at 9 bases. The CDR3 runs 16 residues. After removal of 4 bases from V and 1 base from J, the junction contained 7 bases not matched to a gene. CDR1 is SGDLS and CDR2 is YYNGEE in the germline V gene. In DNA form, the CDR3 reads TGTGCCAGCAGCCCCCGGACAGGGGACGGCACAGATACGCAGTATTTT. Translated, it gives CASSPRTGDGTDTQYF.

The chain is built from TRBV7-2 and TRBJ2-7; 10 bases are a match to TRBD2. The CDR3 runs 17 residues. CDR1 is SGHTA, CDR2 FQGNSA, per germline. V lost 2 bases and J lost 3; bases outside the gene matches: 10. In DNA form, the CDR3 reads TGTGCCAGCAGCTTAAGGCTAGCGGGGGCCAATTACTACGAGCAGTACTTC. Protein product: CASSLRLAGANYYEQYF.

This sequence joins TRBV6-5 and TRBJ2-2; perhaps TRBD2 as D (5 bases). The V gene lost 8 bases and the J gene lost 6 bases, with 13 bases spanning the gap. This CDR3 is 13 amino acids long. Germline values: CDR1 MNHEY, CDR2 SVGAGI. DNA for the CDR3: TGTGCCAGCGCCAGGACGCGGGCCGGGGAGCTGTTTTTT. Translating gives CASARTRAGELFF.

The V gene is TRBV19, the J gene TRBJ2-7; D might be TRBD2 (5 bases). In germline, CDR1 is LNHDA, CDR2 SQIVND (reference sequence). V lost 6 bases to trimming and J lost 2 bases, with 14 bases between them. This CDR3 has 14 amino acids. The CDR3 loop is CASRPPRAPYEQYF. The CDR3, as DNA: TGTGCCAGTAGGCCCCCGAGGGCTCCCTACGAGCAGTACTTC.